A single sample is the source of the 5 T cell receptor beta chains below, sequenced in a study of response to subunit inactivated influenza vaccine. TCRdb re-called the RT-PCR reads through MiXCR, storing one row per CDR3 protein. The sample lists about 580,000 distinct CDR3 sequences; approximately 14% were seen once. The starting material was PBMCs from blood, obtained 11 to 12 days after vaccination. These receptors came from a man between 45 and 60 years old who received an inactivated influenza vaccine.

There are a few counts of this clonotype. The V and J genes are TRBV5-1 and TRBJ2-2; D uncertain. The V end lost 1 base, the J end lost 5 bases, and 15 bases lay between the germline ends. Looked up from germline, CDR1 is SGHRS and CDR2 is YFSETQ. There are 16 residues in the CDR3. CDR3 amino acids: CASSLRSSGGTGELFF. CDR3 nucleotide sequence: TGCGCCAGCAGCTTGCGCAGTTCCGGTGGGACCGGGGAGCTGTTTTTT.

This clonotype was counted a few times. The chain employs TRBV6-1 and TRBJ2-5; possibly TRBD1 or TRBD2 for D (7 bases each). From germline, CDR1 is MNHNS and CDR2 SASEGT. This CDR3 contains 14 residues. V lost 5 bases and J 7 bases, leaving 17 bases between the germline ends. The CDR3 reads CASSLAGGARTQYF. The CDR3 DNA follows: TGTGCCAGCAGTCTCGCAGGGGGGGCGCGGACCCAGTACTTC.

This chain uses TRBV5-1 with TRBJ2-3, with D possibly being TRBD1 (6 bases). The end of the DNA is better explained by TRBJ1-5, so the J call may be wrong. From germline, CDR1 is SGHRS and CDR2 YFSETQ. This CDR3 has 19 amino acids. Here the CDR3 DNA reads TGCGCCAGCAGCACACTCCCTAGCGGGGGGCTTCGGAGCACAGATACGCAGCATTTT. Protein product: CASSTLPSGGLRSTDTQHF.

This sequence joins TRBV24-1 and TRBJ1-1; tentative D call: TRBD1 (5 bases). This CDR3 region has 16 residues. Per germline, CDR1 KGHDR and CDR2 SFDVKD. V lost 4 bases and J 4 bases, leaving 18 bases between the germline ends. CDR3 region: CATSESSGERGTEAFF. The CDR3 nucleotides read TGTGCCACCAGTGAATCGTCGGGGGAGAGAGGCACTGAAGCTTTCTTT.

This clonotype came up a few times. This chain connects TRBV30 to TRBJ2-3; 9 nucleotides align to TRBD2. V shed 0 bases and J 5 bases; nucleotides not matched to a gene: 3. The CDR3 has 14 residues. From germline, CDR1 is GTSNPN and CDR2 SVGIG (reference sequence). The CDR3 is CAWSVGSGGDTQYF. The CDR3 nucleotides read TGTGCCTGGAGTGTGGGTAGCGGGGGAGATACGCAGTATTTT. Supplemented by reference TRBV30 and TRBJ2-3, the full variable domain reads SQTIHQWPATLVQPVGSPLSLECTVEGTSNPNLYWYRQAAGRGLQLLFYSVGIGQISSEVPQNLSASRPQDRQFILSSKKLLLSDSGFYLCAWSVGSGGDTQYFGPGTRLTVL.